Following are 23 T cell receptor beta chains from one sample sequenced in a study of blood T cell repertoires in COVID-19. Measured with immunoSEQ multiplex PCR; TCRdb has only the in-frame clones, and not every one. The sample has over 150,000 clones, roughly 83% seen once. Sequencing used peripheral blood. These TCRs come from a woman aged 55-75 years with acute or convalescent COVID-19.

This chain joins TRBV7-2 and TRBJ1-6; no clear D gene. V lost 5 bases and J 0 bases, leaving 17 bases between the germline ends. This CDR3 spans 18 amino acids. Germline CDR1 is SGHTA and CDR2 is FQGNSA. CDR3 residues: CASSESGSRSSYNSPLHF. In nucleotides, the CDR3 is TGTGCCAGCAGCGAAAGCGGGTCCAGATCCTCCTATAATTCACCCCTCCACTTT.

This chain links TRBV19 with TRBJ1-3; maybe TRBD1 (6 bases). Looked up from germline, CDR1 is LNHDA and CDR2 is SQIVND (reference sequence). The CDR3 sequence is 12 residues long. Trimming stripped 11 bases from V and 4 bases from J, with 12 bases between. CDR3 loop: CAGRGPGNTIYF. Here the CDR3 DNA reads TGTGCCGGGCGGGGGCCCGGAAACACCATATATTTT.

This chain connects TRBV2 to TRBJ2-1; D unclear. Trimming removed 1 base at V and 9 bases at J, with 19 bases between. This CDR3 comprises 16 residues. Germline V gene data show CDR1 as SNHLY and CDR2 as FYNNEI. The CDR3 DNA reads TGTGCCAGCAGTGAAGAGGCCTTTCGAGCCGGCGGTGAGCAGTTCTTC. Protein sequence: CASSEEAFRAGGEQFF.

The chain uses TRBV7-9 and TRBJ2-7; 11 bases line up with TRBD1. CDR3 length: 14 residues. Germline lookup yields CDR1 SEHNR and CDR2 FQNEAQ (reference sequence). Trimming removed 5 bases from V and 3 bases from J; junction bases left unmatched: 3. The CDR3 is CASSPGTGGYEQYF. The CDR3 nucleotides are TGTGCCAGCAGCCCGGGGACAGGGGGCTACGAGCAGTACTTC.

The chain joins TRBV6-5 to TRBJ1-5; a possible D gene is TRBD1 (6 bases). V was trimmed by 6 bases and J by 6 bases, leaving 15 bases between them. This CDR3 has 14 residues. The V gene's germline CDR1 is MNHEY and CDR2 SVGAGI. DNA of the CDR3: TGTGCCAGCAGGGAGACAGGTTGGTCTCAGCCCCAGCATTTT. Translation gives CASRETGWSQPQHF.

This clone was seen more than once but under ten times. This sequence joins TRBV27 and TRBJ1-6; 8 bases agree with TRBD1. The CDR3 consists of 15 residues. The ends lost 6 bases at V and 4 bases at J; junction bases unmatched: 5. Germline CDR1 reads MNHEY; CDR2 reads SMNVEV (reference sequence). This chain's CDR3 is CASSPGQVYNSPLHF. The CDR3, as DNA: TGTGCCAGCAGCCCGGGACAGGTTTATAATTCACCCCTCCACTTT.

This clone has more than one count but fewer than ten. The chain couples TRBV27 to TRBJ1-5, with D possibly being TRBD1 (6 bases). From germline, CDR1 is MNHEY and CDR2 SMNVEV (reference sequence). The CDR3 runs to 15 residues. V lost 5 bases, J lost 2 bases, and 13 bases lay in between. CDR3 protein: CASSPYRERNQPQHF. The DNA for the CDR3 is TGTGCCAGCAGTCCATACAGGGAACGCAATCAGCCCCAGCATTTT.

The rearrangement uses TRBV5-6 and TRBJ1-1; D remains ambiguous. The germline V and J ends were trimmed by 4 bases and 1 base, with 14 bases remaining between them. Germline CDR1 is SGHDT and CDR2 is YYEEEE. The CDR3 consists of 15 residues. The CDR3 reads CASSLNTGKNTEAFF. The CDR3 DNA follows: TGTGCCAGCAGCCTTAACACGGGAAAGAACACTGAAGCTTTCTTT. Combining the CDR3 with reference TRBV5-6 and TRBJ1-1 gives the whole variable domain DAGVTQSPTHLIKTRGQQVTLRCSPKSGHDTVSWYQQALGQGPQFIFQYYEEEERQRGNFPDRFSGHQFPNYSSELNVNALLLGDSALYLCASSLNTGKNTEAFFGQGTRLTVV.

A word on this clone: This CDR3 is also generated by other DNA sequences in the sample. The CDR3 protein is CASSSGTGTYEQYF. The CDR3 DNA is TGCGCCAGCAGCTCCGGGACAGGGACCTACGAGCAGTACTTC. The chain employs TRBV5-1 and TRBJ2-7, with 9 positions matching TRBD1. The CDR3 spans 14 residues. Germline V CDR1 and CDR2: SGHRS, YFSETQ. V trimming: 3 bases; J trimming: 2 bases; junction bases outside the gene matches: 3.

V is TRBV5-1 and J is TRBJ2-2, with D possibly being TRBD2 (6 bases). The CDR3 has 14 residues. V was cut by 4 bases and J by 5 bases, with 12 bases left in between. Germline CDR1 reads SGHRS; CDR2 reads YFSETQ. CDR3 sequence (DNA): TGCGCCAGCAGCCCTGGCAGCGGGACCGGGGAGCTGTTTTTT. This sequence encodes CASSPGSGTGELFF.

V usage is TRBV23-1 and J usage is TRBJ2-7, with 13 bases aligning to TRBD2. TRBV23-1 is given ORF status, its function remaining uncertain. With 3 bases clipped from V and 2 bases from J, the junction kept 4 bases outside the gene matches. The CDR3 has 16 residues. The CDR3 DNA is TGCGCCAGCAGTCACCCCGGGACTAGCGGGGCCTACGAGCAGTACTTC. As protein: CASSHPGTSGAYEQYF.

The chain couples TRBV2 to TRBJ1-2; 9 bases are a match to TRBD1. V trimming: 3 bases; J trimming: 7 bases; junction bases outside the gene matches: 3. Germline CDR1 reads SNHLY; CDR2 reads FYNNEI. The CDR3 length is 13 residues. Written as DNA, the CDR3 is TGTGCCAGCAGTGAGGGACAGGGAACTGGCTACACCTTC. As protein: CASSEGQGTGYTF.

The V and J genes are TRBV5-4 and TRBJ1-1, with unresolved D. The CDR3 totals 16 residues. Germline V gene lookup returns CDR1 SGHNT and CDR2 YYREEE (reference sequence). V lost 0 bases and J 2 bases, leaving 14 bases between the germline ends. The CDR3 sequence is CASSLAGTRRNTEAFF. CDR3 DNA: TGTGCCAGCAGCTTGGCGGGAACACGGAGAAACACTGAAGCTTTCTTT.

The chain combines TRBV3-1 (or the pseudogene TRBV3-2) with TRBJ2-5; D is unclear. The CDR3 contains 12 residues. Trimming stripped 0 bases from V and 10 bases from J, with 9 bases between. CDR1 is LGHDT and CDR2 is YNNKEL in the germline V gene (reference sequence). The CDR3 sequence is CASSQDFRVQYF. The CDR3 DNA is TGTGCCAGCAGCCAAGATTTCCGAGTCCAGTACTTC.

CDR3 amino acids: CAANAGGGNQPQHF. The CDR3, as DNA: TGTGCCGCCAACGCTGGGGGGGGAAATCAGCCCCAGCATTTT. V is TRBV19 and J is TRBJ1-5; D may be TRBD1 (5 bases). The CDR3 has 14 residues. Trimming shortened V by 11 bases and J by 4 bases, and 18 bases separated the two germline ends. CDR1 and CDR2 from the germline V gene are LNHDA and SQIVND (reference sequence).

The chain joins TRBV6-5 to TRBJ2-7, with 9 bases identical to TRBD1. J lost 9 bases, V lost 8 bases, and 11 bases had no gene match. The germline CDR1 and CDR2 sequences are MNHEY and SVGAGI. The CDR3 is 13 amino acids. The CDR3 sequence: CASGPKQGAAQYF. The CDR3 DNA follows: TGTGCCAGCGGACCAAAACAGGGGGCAGCGCAGTACTTC.

V gene TRBV5-4 combines with J gene TRBJ2-7, with TRBD1 matching over 10 bases. The V gene's germline CDR1 is SGHNT and CDR2 YYREEE (reference sequence). The CDR3 extends over 15 amino acids. J lost 1 base, V lost 4 bases, and 5 bases had no gene match. In nucleotides, the CDR3 is TGTGCCAGCAGCCTAGGGACAGGGGCTTCCTACGAGCAGTACTTC. Protein product: CASSLGTGASYEQYF. Variable domain in full (rest from reference TRBV5-4 and TRBJ2-7): ETGVTQSPTHLIKTRGQQVTLRCSSQSGHNTVSWYQQALGQGPQFIFQYYREEENGRGNFPPRFSGLQFPNYSSELNVNALELDDSALYLCASSLGTGASYEQYFGPGTRLTVT.

This clone was detected only a few times. The gene calls are TRBV18 and TRBJ1-6; possibly TRBD1 for D (6 bases). Germline CDR1 is KGHSH and CDR2 is LQKENI. The CDR3 spans 15 residues. V was cut by 0 bases and J by 11 bases, with 14 bases left in between. CDR3 amino acids: CASSPPWTENTPLHF. In DNA, the CDR3 is TGTGCCAGCTCACCACCGTGGACAGAAAATACACCCCTCCACTTT.

This chain joins TRBV19 and TRBJ2-3; TRBD1 matches at 7 bases. Germline CDR1 LNHDA, CDR2 SQIVND (reference sequence). CDR3 length: 15 amino acids. Trimming cost V 6 bases and J 0 bases; bases outside gene matches: 6. The CDR3 DNA follows: TGTGCCAGTAGCTACCGGGACAGTAGCACAGATACGCAGTATTTT. Encoded protein: CASSYRDSSTDTQYF. Drawing the rest from reference TRBV19 and TRBJ2-3, the complete variable domain is DGGITQSPKYLFRKEGQNVTLSCEQNLNHDAMYWYRQDPGQGLRLIYYSQIVNDFQKGDIAEGYSVSREKKESFPLTVTSAQKNPTAFYLCASSYRDSSTDTQYFGPGTRLTVL.

This chain uses TRBV9 with TRBJ1-2, with unresolved D. The V and J ends lost 0 bases and 8 bases respectively, with 11 bases between them. The CDR3 loop spans 13 amino acids. The germline V gene encodes CDR1 SGDLS and CDR2 YYNGEE. In DNA, the CDR3 is TGTGCCAGCAGCGTAGAATCCGGGTTAGGCTACACCTTC. Protein: CASSVESGLGYTF.

The chain links TRBV11-2 to TRBJ2-3, with D possibly TRBD2 on 6 matching bases. Germline CDR1 SGHAT, CDR2 FQNNGV. The ends were cut back, 5 bases at V and 0 bases at J, with 15 bases in the middle. The CDR3 has 16 residues. CDR3 sequence: CASSRGPSASTDTQYF. The DNA of the CDR3 is TGTGCCAGCAGCAGGGGACCTAGCGCTAGCACAGATACGCAGTATTTT.

The chain employs TRBV5-1 and TRBJ1-6, with D maybe TRBD1 (5 bases). Germline V gives CDR1 SGHRS, CDR2 YFSETQ. V was pared by 4 bases and J by 6 bases, with 14 bases between. CDR3 length equals 15 residues. As DNA, the CDR3 is TGCGCCAGCAGCCGAAACGACAGAAGTAATTCACCCCTCCACTTT. It encodes CASSRNDRSNSPLHF.

The chain recombines TRBV4-3 with TRBJ2-3; tentative D call: TRBD1 (6 bases). Germline CDR1 and CDR2: LGHNA and YSLEER. Trimming shortened V by 3 bases and J by 6 bases, and 10 bases separated the two germline ends. This CDR3 contains 13 residues. This CDR3 reads CASSQTGLDTQYF. The CDR3 DNA sequence: TGCGCCAGCAGCCAGACAGGTCTGGATACGCAGTATTTT.